The sample holds a few counts of the clone carrying this T cell receptor (beta chain). Its antigen is undetermined. The source of the sample is a study of cytomegalovirus exposure and HLA in healthy donors. Findings and limits, study-wide: According to the study, 160 or so TCR beta chains were cytomegalovirus-associated.

Measured with immunoSEQ multiplex PCR; TCRdb has only the in-frame clones, and not every one. The repertoire holds some 310,000 clones, 88% seen once, with approximately 0.95% in the top ten. The V gene's germline CDR1 is SGHRS and CDR2 YFSETQ. V shed 0 bases, J shed 5 bases, and the junction held 2 bases outside the gene matches. The CDR3 totals 14 residues. The sample comprised PBMCs. The source of this sequence is a man under 40 in good health and CMV-seronegative. The V gene is TRBV5-1, the J gene TRBJ1-2; the match to TRBD1 covers 9 bases. CDR3 sequence reads: CASSLGTGAYGYTF. The CDR3 DNA is TGCGCCAGCAGCTTGGGGACAGGGGCGTATGGCTACACCTTC.